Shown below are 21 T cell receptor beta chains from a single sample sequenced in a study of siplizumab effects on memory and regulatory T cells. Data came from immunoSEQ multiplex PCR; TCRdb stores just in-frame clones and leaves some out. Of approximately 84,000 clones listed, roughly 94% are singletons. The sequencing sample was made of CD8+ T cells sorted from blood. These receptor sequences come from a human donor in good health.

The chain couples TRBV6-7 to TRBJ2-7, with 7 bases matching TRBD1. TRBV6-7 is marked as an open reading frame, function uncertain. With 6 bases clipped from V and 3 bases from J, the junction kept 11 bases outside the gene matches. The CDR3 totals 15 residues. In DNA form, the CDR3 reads TGTGCCAGCAGAGACCGGGACAGTCCCTACTACGAGCAGTACTTC. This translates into CASRDRDSPYYEQYF.

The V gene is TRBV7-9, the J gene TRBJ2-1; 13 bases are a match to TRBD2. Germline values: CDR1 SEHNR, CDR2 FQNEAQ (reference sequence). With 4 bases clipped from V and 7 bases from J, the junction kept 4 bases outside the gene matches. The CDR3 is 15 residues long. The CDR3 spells CASSSGLAGVNEQFF. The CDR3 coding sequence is TGTGCCAGCAGCTCCGGACTAGCGGGAGTAAATGAGCAGTTCTTC.

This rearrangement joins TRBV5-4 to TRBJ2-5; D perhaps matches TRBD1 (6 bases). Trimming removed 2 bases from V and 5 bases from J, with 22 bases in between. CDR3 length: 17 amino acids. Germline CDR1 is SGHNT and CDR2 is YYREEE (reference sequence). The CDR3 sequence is CASSFGTPNYQGETQYF. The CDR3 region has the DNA TGTGCCAGCAGCTTCGGGACACCTAACTATCAGGGGGAGACCCAGTACTTC. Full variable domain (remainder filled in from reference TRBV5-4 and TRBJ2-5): ETGVTQSPTHLIKTRGQQVTLRCSSQSGHNTVSWYQQALGQGPQFIFQYYREEENGRGNFPPRFSGLQFPNYSSELNVNALELDDSALYLCASSFGTPNYQGETQYFGPGTRLLVL.

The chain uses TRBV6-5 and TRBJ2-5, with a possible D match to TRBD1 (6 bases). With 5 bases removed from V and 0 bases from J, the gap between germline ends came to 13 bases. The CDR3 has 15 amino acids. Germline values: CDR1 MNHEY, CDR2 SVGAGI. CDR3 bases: TGTGCCAGCAGTATCATGACAGGAAACCAAGAGACCCAGTACTTC. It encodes CASSIMTGNQETQYF.

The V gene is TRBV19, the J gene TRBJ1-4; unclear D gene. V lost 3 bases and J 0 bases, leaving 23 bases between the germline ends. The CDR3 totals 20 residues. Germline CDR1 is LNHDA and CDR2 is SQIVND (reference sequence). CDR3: CASSIRNSLESPTTNEKLFF. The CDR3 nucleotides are TGTGCCAGTAGTATCCGGAATTCGTTGGAGTCTCCTACAACTAATGAAAAACTGTTTTTT.

The CDR3 here is CASSPGTSGRKSYEQYF. Here the CDR3 DNA reads TGTGCCAGCAGCCCAGGGACTAGCGGGAGAAAAAGCTACGAGCAGTACTTC. The chain joins TRBV7-9 to TRBJ2-7; 14 bases map to TRBD2. This CDR3 region has 17 residues. Trimming cost V 5 bases and J 3 bases; bases outside gene matches: 9. Germline V lookup: CDR1 SEHNR, CDR2 FQNEAQ (reference sequence).

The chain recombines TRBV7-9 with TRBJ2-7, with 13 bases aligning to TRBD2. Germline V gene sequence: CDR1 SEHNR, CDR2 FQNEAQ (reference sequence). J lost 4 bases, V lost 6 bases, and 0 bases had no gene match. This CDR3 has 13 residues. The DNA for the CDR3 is TGTGCCAGCAGGACTAGCGGGAGGTACGAGCAGTACTTC. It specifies CASRTSGRYEQYF.

The CDR3 loop is CASSRDDEQYF. The CDR3 bases are TGTGCCAGCAGCCGGGACGACGAGCAGTACTTC. This chain uses TRBV7-9 with TRBJ2-7; perhaps D is TRBD1 or TRBD2 (5 bases each). The germline V and J ends were trimmed by 5 bases and 5 bases, with 7 bases remaining between them. CDR3 length equals 11 residues. CDR1 and CDR2 (germline): SEHNR, FQNEAQ (reference sequence).

CDR3 in amino acids: CASSSIWITDTQYF. CDR3 nucleotides: TGTGCCAGCAGCTCCATTTGGATCACAGATACGCAGTATTTT. V is TRBV7-9 and J is TRBJ2-3, with unresolved D. The germline CDR1 and CDR2 sequences are SEHNR and FQNEAQ (reference sequence). The length of the CDR3 is 14 residues. Trimming cost V 4 bases and J 2 bases, with 10 bases left between them.

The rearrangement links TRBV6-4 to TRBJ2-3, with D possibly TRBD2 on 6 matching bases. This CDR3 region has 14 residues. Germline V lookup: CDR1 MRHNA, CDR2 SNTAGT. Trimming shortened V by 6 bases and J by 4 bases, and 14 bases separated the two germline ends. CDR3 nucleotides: TGTGCCAGCAGCCGATGGGGGGTGGCAGATACGCAGTATTTT. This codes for CASSRWGVADTQYF.

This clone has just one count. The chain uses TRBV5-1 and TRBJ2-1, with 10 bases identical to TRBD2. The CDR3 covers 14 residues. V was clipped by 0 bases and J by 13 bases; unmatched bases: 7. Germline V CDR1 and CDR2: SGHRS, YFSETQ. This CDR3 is CASSLAASGRFQFF. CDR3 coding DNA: TGCGCCAGCAGCTTGGCGGCTAGCGGGAGATTCCAGTTCTTC.

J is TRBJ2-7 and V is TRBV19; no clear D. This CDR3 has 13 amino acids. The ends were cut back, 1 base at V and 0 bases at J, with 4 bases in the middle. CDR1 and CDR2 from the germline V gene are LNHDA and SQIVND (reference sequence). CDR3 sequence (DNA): TGTGCCAGTAGTATAGGTTACTCCTACGAGCAGTACTTC. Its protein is CASSIGYSYEQYF.

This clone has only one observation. The CDR3 nucleotides read TGTGCCACCAGGGGGCAGGGAGACTATGGCTACACCTTC. Amino acid sequence: CATRGQGDYGYTF. This chain connects TRBV7-9 to TRBJ1-2; 8 bases agree with TRBD1. From germline, CDR1 is SEHNR and CDR2 FQNEAQ (reference sequence). The CDR3 is made up of 13 amino acids. The V gene end was trimmed by 10 bases and the J gene end by 3 bases; junction bases not matched to a gene: 7.

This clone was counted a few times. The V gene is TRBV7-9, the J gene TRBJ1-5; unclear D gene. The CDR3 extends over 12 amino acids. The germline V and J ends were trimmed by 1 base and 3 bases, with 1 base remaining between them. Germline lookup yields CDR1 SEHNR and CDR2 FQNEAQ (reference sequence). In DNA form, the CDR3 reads TGTGCCAGCAGCTTAGTCAATCAGCCCCAGCATTTT. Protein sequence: CASSLVNQPQHF.

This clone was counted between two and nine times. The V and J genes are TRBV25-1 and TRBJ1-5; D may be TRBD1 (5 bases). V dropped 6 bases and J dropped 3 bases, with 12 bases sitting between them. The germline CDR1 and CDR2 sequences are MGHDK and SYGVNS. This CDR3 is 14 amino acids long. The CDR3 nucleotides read TGTGCCAGCAGCATGGCCAGGGACAATCAGCCCCAGCATTTT. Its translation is CASSMARDNQPQHF.

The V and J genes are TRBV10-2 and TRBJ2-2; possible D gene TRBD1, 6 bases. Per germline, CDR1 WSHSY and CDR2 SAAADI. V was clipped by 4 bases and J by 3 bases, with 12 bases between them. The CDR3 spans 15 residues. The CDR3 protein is CASSVAGGDTGELFF. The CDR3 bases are TGCGCCAGCAGTGTAGCTGGGGGCGACACCGGGGAGCTGTTTTTT.

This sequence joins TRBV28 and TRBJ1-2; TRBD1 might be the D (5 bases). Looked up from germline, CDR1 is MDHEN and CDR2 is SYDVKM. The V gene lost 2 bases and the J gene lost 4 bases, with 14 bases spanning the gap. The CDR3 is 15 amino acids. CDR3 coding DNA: TGTGCCAGCAGTTTAGGGACGCGCAAGTTCTATGGCTACACCTTC. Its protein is CASSLGTRKFYGYTF.

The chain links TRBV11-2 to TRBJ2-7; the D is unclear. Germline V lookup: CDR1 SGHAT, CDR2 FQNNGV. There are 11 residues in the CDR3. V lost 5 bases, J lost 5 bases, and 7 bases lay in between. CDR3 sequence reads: CASSLRDEQYF. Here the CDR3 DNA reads TGTGCCAGCAGCCTCCGCGACGAGCAGTACTTC. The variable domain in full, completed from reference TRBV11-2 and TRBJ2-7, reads EAGVAQSPRYKIIEKRQSVAFWCNPISGHATLYWYQQILGQGPKLLIQFQNNGVVDDSQLPKDRFSAERLKGVDSTLKIQPAKLEDSAVYLCASSLRDEQYFGPGTRLTVT.

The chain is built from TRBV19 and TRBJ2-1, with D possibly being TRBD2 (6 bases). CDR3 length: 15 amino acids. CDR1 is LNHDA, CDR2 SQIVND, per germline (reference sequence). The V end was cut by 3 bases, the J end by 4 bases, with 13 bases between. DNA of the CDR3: TGTGCCAGTAGTATGGACTACCTCGATTACAATGAGCAGTTCTTC. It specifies CASSMDYLDYNEQFF.

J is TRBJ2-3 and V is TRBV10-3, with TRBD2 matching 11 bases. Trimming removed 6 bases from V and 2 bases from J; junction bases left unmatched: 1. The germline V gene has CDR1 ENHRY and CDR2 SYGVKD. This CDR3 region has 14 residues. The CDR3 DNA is TGTGCCATCAGGGGACTAGCGGACACAGATACGCAGTATTTT. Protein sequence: CAIRGLADTDTQYF.

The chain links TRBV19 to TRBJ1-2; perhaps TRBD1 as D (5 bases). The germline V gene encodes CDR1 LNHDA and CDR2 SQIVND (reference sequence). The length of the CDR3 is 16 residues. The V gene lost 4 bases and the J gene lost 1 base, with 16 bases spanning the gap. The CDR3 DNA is TGTGCCAGTAGTACCACTGTGCGGGGACTTAACTATGGCTACACCTTC. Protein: CASSTTVRGLNYGYTF.